A selection of T cell receptor beta chains follows, all from one sample in a study of blood T cell repertoires in COVID-19. Method: immunoSEQ multiplex PCR; TCRdb's copy keeps in-frame clones and lacks some. The sample lists 440,000 or so clones, 75% to 90% occurring once. Sequenced input: peripheral blood. All receptors come from a woman aged 40 to 49 with COVID-19, enrolled during active disease. CDR3s include the opening cysteine and the closing phenylalanine or tryptophan. The D gene is left open where the match is weak. Only some rows state a clone size, as once, few, many or a class for expanded clones.

-	-	TRBJ1-6	TRBV30	CAWSELNSPLHF	TGTGCCTGGAGTGAACTAAATTCACCCCTCCACTTT
-	-	TRBJ1-1	TRBV7-2	CASSLETGNTEAFF	TGTGCCAGCAGCCTAGAAACAGGGAACACTGAAGCTTTCTTT
-	-	TRBJ2-2	TRBV28	CASRATDSLRELFF	TGTGCCAGCAGAGCGACTGACAGTTTACGGGAGCTGTTTTTT
-	TRBD1	TRBJ1-2	TRBV29-1	CSVTGDGYTF	TGCAGCGTCACAGGGGATGGCTACACCTTC
-	-	TRBJ2-3	TRBV6-2/TRBV6-3	CASSYSATDTQYF	TGTGCCAGCAGTTACTCGGCCACAGATACGCAGTATTTT
-	TRBD2	TRBJ2-3	TRBV27	CASGGRAGTSGFATDTQYF	TGTGCCAGCGGTGGACGAGCCGGGACTAGCGGTTTTGCTACAGATACGCAGTATTTT
-	TRBD1	TRBJ2-1	TRBV20-1	CSVPGQGEFF	TGCAGTGTTCCAGGACAGGGGGAGTTCTTC
-	TRBD1	TRBJ1-2	TRBV24-1	CATSDPGQTNYGYTF	TGTGCCACCAGTGATCCGGGACAGACAAACTATGGCTACACCTTC
-	TRBD1	TRBJ1-1	TRBV7-9	CASSYSGTGLIGTEAFF	TGTGCCAGCAGCTATTCCGGGACAGGGCTTATCGGGACTGAAGCTTTCTTT
-	-	TRBJ1-2	TRBV19	CASVAPGERRKNYGYTF	TGTGCCAGCGTCGCGCCAGGGGAGCGAAGGAAGAACTATGGCTACACCTTC
-	TRBD1	TRBJ1-1	TRBV24-1	CATSSAGTVNTEAFF	TGTGCCACCAGTTCGGCCGGGACAGTGAACACTGAAGCTTTCTTT
-	TRBD1	TRBJ1-4	TRBV27	CASSSLNRGEDEKLFF	TGTGCCAGCAGTTCACTCAACAGGGGGGAAGATGAAAAACTGTTTTTT
-	TRBD2	TRBJ2-7	TRBV7-6	CASSLGTSGGAYEQYF	TGTGCCAGCAGCTTAGGGACTAGCGGGGGGGCCTACGAGCAGTACTTC
once	TRBD1	TRBJ1-2	TRBV7-2	CASSSWDSYGYTF	TGTGCCAGCAGTTCCTGGGACAGCTATGGCTACACCTTC
-	-	TRBJ2-2	TRBV3-1/TRBV3-2	CASRYTQGTGELFF	TGTGCCAGCAGATATACACAGGGCACCGGGGAGCTGTTTTTT
-	-	TRBJ1-2	TRBV12-5	CASGIGTIYTF	TGTGCTAGTGGGATAGGGACAATCTACACCTTC
-	TRBD1	TRBJ1-4	TRBV7-9	CASSLDRQGGEKLFF	TGTGCCAGCAGCTTAGATCGACAGGGAGGCGAAAAACTGTTTTTT
-	-	TRBJ1-1	TRBV6-5	CASRLNTEAFF	TGTGCCAGCAGACTTAACACTGAAGCTTTCTTT
once	-	TRBJ1-2	TRBV28	CASSSTLRAGYTF	TGTGCCAGCAGTTCGACCCTCAGGGCGGGCTACACCTTC
once	TRBD1	TRBJ1-6	TRBV27	CASSLSVGQGYNSPLHF	TGTGCCAGCAGTTTATCGGTCGGACAGGGGTATAATTCACCCCTCCACTTT
few	-	TRBJ1-5	TRBV27	CASSPSFSNQPQHF	TGTGCCAGCAGTCCGAGTTTTAGCAATCAGCCCCAGCATTTT
-	TRBD1	TRBJ1-5	TRBV7-2	CASSPGTGIYQPQHF	TGTGCCAGCAGCCCGGGGACAGGGATCTACCAGCCCCAGCATTTT
-	TRBD2	TRBJ2-7	TRBV3-1/TRBV3-2	CASSQDIRLAHVGEQYF	TGTGCCAGCAGCCAAGATATTCGACTAGCCCATGTGGGCGAGCAGTACTTC
-	TRBD2	TRBJ2-7	TRBV27	CASSSPAGPLYEQYF	TGTGCCAGCAGTTCCCCAGCGGGACCCCTCTACGAGCAGTACTTC
once	-	TRBJ1-2	TRBV28	CASSPLPEGYTF	TGTGCCAGCAGTCCTTTACCGGAGGGCTACACCTTC
-	-	TRBJ2-7	TRBV28	CASAKAGVSYEQYF	TGTGCCAGCGCCAAAGCAGGGGTTTCCTACGAGCAGTACTTC
-	TRBD1	TRBJ1-1	TRBV2	CARRTGSATEAFF	TGTGCCAGAAGGACAGGGTCGGCCACTGAAGCTTTCTTT
once	-	TRBJ2-7	TRBV11-3	CASSFSSENYEQYF	TGTGCCAGCAGCTTTTCTTCGGAGAATTACGAGCAGTACTTC
once	-	TRBJ1-6	TRBV5-8	CASSGGGHPSSYNSPLHF	TGTGCCAGCAGCGGGGGGGGACACCCGAGCTCCTATAATTCACCCCTCCACTTT
once	TRBD1	TRBJ1-1	TRBV11-3	CASSRGQAEAFF	TGTGCCAGCAGCAGGGGGCAGGCTGAAGCTTTCTTT
-	-	TRBJ1-2	TRBV6-5	CASSYSSEGGYGYTF	TGTGCCAGCAGTTACTCTTCGGAGGGCGGCTATGGCTACACCTTC
-	-	TRBJ1-5	TRBV27	CASSLGGSNQPQHF	TGTGCCAGCAGTTTAGGGGGGTCCAATCAGCCCCAGCATTTT
-	-	TRBJ2-3	TRBV2	CASRPDRAGTDTQYF	TGTGCCAGCAGGCCCGACCGAGCGGGCACAGATACGCAGTATTTT
-	-	TRBJ2-1	TRBV5-1	CASSLRDSSYNEQFF	TGCGCCAGCAGCTTACGGGATAGCTCCTACAATGAGCAGTTCTTC
-	TRBD1	TRBJ1-2	TRBV24-1	CATSDPKTGGVYGYTF	TGTGCCACCAGTGATCCTAAGACAGGGGGTGTCTATGGCTACACCTTC
-	-	TRBJ1-2	TRBV4-2	CASSQGRDDYGYTF	TGTGCCAGCAGCCAAGGGAGGGACGACTATGGCTACACCTTC
-	TRBD2	TRBJ2-1	TRBV11-2	CASSQGLAGFDEQFF	TGTGCCAGCAGTCAGGGACTAGCGGGGTTCGATGAGCAGTTCTTC
few	TRBD1	TRBJ1-5	TRBV7-3	CASSFTGGQPQHF	TGTGCCAGCAGCTTTACAGGGGGGCAGCCCCAGCATTTT
-	-	TRBJ1-4	TRBV7-9	CASSLWGSGMANEKLFF	TGTGCCAGCAGCTTATGGGGATCAGGGATGGCTAATGAAAAACTGTTTTTT
-	TRBD1	TRBJ1-4	TRBV7-9	CASSPGTVATNEKLFF	TGTGCCAGCAGCCCCGGGACAGTTGCAACTAATGAAAAACTGTTTTTT
few	-	TRBJ1-1	TRBV7-2	CASSLKPLGSGGTEAFF	TGTGCCAGCAGCTTAAAACCCCTTGGAAGTGGGGGGACTGAAGCTTTCTTT
-	TRBD1	TRBJ1-4	TRBV3-1/TRBV3-2	CASSLRQGAGLFF	TGTGCCAGCAGCCTGAGACAGGGGGCGGGACTGTTTTTT
-	-	TRBJ2-2	TRBV11-3	CASREVDDGELFF	TGTGCCAGCAGGGAGGTAGACGACGGGGAGCTGTTTTTT
-	-	TRBJ1-4	TRBV28	CASSLTVTNEKLFF	TGTGCCAGCAGTTTGACAGTCACTAATGAAAAACTGTTTTTT
-	-	TRBJ1-5	TRBV7-2	CASSLGGGARNQPQHF	TGTGCCAGCAGCTTAGGGGGAGGGGCCCGCAATCAGCCCCAGCATTTT
few	-	TRBJ1-1	TRBV12-3/TRBV12-4	CASNWGGRGEAFF	TGTGCCAGCAATTGGGGCGGACGCGGTGAAGCTTTCTTT
-	TRBD1	TRBJ1-2	TRBV7-2	CASSFGQGLYGYTF	TGTGCCAGCAGCTTTGGACAGGGGCTCTATGGCTACACCTTC
-	TRBD2	TRBJ2-1	TRBV18	CASSPLAGRGHYNEQFF	TGTGCCAGCTCACCACTAGCGGGAAGAGGCCACTACAATGAGCAGTTCTTC
-	-	TRBJ2-1	TRBV7-8	CASSLESSYNEQFF	TGTGCCAGCAGCTTAGAGAGCTCCTACAATGAGCAGTTCTTC
-	-	TRBJ2-7	TRBV7-6	CASSPKGSEGSYEQYF	TGTGCCAGCAGCCCTAAGGGCTCCGAGGGATCCTACGAGCAGTACTTC
-	TRBD2	TRBJ2-1	TRBV30	CAWATSGRYYNEQFF	TGTGCCTGGGCAACTAGCGGGAGGTACTACAATGAGCAGTTCTTC
-	TRBD2	TRBJ2-1	TRBV19	CASKKREGRGWNEQFF	TGTGCCAGTAAAAAGCGGGAGGGCCGAGGGTGGAATGAGCAGTTCTTC
-	TRBD1	TRBJ1-6	TRBV27	CASSSYPGGSSYNSPLHF	TGTGCCAGCAGTTCATACCCAGGGGGGAGCTCCTATAATTCACCCCTCCACTTT